These 28 T cell receptor beta chains were sequenced from one sample in a study of blood T cell repertoires in COVID-19. Clones were sequenced by immunoSEQ multiplex PCR, and TCRdb holds only the in-frame ones, with some missing. The table includes around 450,000 clones, about 92% detected once. Sequenced: PBMCs or T cells enriched from blood (not recorded which). Source of these receptors: a man aged 18 to 35 who had recovered from COVID-19.

This clone was detected only once. V gene TRBV24-1 combines with J gene TRBJ2-5, with D possibly being TRBD1 (6 bases). CDR1 is KGHDR and CDR2 is SFDVKD in the germline V gene. This CDR3 region has 14 residues. The ends were cut back, 3 bases at V and 3 bases at J, with 10 bases in the middle. The CDR3 DNA reads TGTGCCACCAGTGATGGGCGGACAGAAGAGACCCAGTACTTC. Its translation: CATSDGRTEETQYF.

This chain links TRBV27 with TRBJ2-2; D may be TRBD1 (5 bases). Germline CDR1 reads MNHEY; CDR2 reads SMNVEV (reference sequence). Trimming took 5 bases from V and 6 from J, leaving 16 bases between them. CDR3 length: 15 amino acids. The CDR3 DNA sequence: TGTGCCAGCAGTCGCCCAATGGACAATTCCGGGGAGCTGTTTTTT. Protein product: CASSRPMDNSGELFF.

The rearrangement links TRBV27 to TRBJ1-6; 7 positions match TRBD1. J gave up 0 bases and V 4 bases, and 0 bases lay outside the gene matches. From germline, CDR1 is MNHEY and CDR2 SMNVEV (reference sequence). This CDR3 has 15 amino acids. This CDR3 reads CASSWDSSYNSPLHF. The CDR3 DNA reads TGTGCCAGCAGTTGGGACAGCTCCTATAATTCACCCCTCCACTTT.

V is TRBV2 and J is TRBJ1-1, with unresolved D. CDR3 length: 16 residues. CDR1 and CDR2 (germline): SNHLY, FYNNEI. Trimming stripped 8 bases from V and 0 bases from J, with 19 bases between. The CDR3 sequence is CASRVPPNTMNTEAFF. The CDR3 coding sequence is TGTGCCAGCCGGGTCCCACCTAATACCATGAACACTGAAGCTTTCTTT. Combining the CDR3 with reference TRBV2 and TRBJ1-1 gives the whole variable domain EPEVTQTPSHQVTQMGQEVILRCVPISNHLYFYWYRQILGQKVEFLVSFYNNEISEKSEIFDDQFSVERPDGSNFTLKIRSTKLEDSAMYFCASRVPPNTMNTEAFFGQGTRLTVV.

The chain is built from TRBV11-2 and TRBJ2-3, with 12 bases matching TRBD2. The CDR3 contains 16 residues. The germline V gene has CDR1 SGHAT and CDR2 FQNNGV. The J segment lost 1 base and the V segment lost 2 bases, leaving 1 base of the junction unmatched. The CDR3 DNA reads as TGTGCCAGCAGCTTACTAGCGGGAGGGCGCACAGATACGCAGTATTTT. Its protein is CASSLLAGGRTDTQYF.

V is TRBV29-1 and J is TRBJ2-7; D possibly corresponds to TRBD1 (6 bases). The germline V and J ends were trimmed by 5 bases and 2 bases, with 10 bases remaining between them. This CDR3 has 12 residues. Germline lookup yields CDR1 SQVTM and CDR2 ANQGSEA. The CDR3 region is CSVTGHTYEQYF. CDR3 nucleotide sequence: TGCAGCGTTACGGGACACACCTACGAGCAGTACTTC.

This chain uses TRBV2 with TRBJ2-3; D may be TRBD1 (6 bases). Looked up from germline, CDR1 is SNHLY and CDR2 is FYNNEI. The CDR3 is 13 amino acids. Trimming took 1 base from V and 8 from J, leaving 10 bases between them. The CDR3 spells CASSEEGVGTQYF. The CDR3 coding sequence is TGTGCCAGCAGTGAAGAGGGGGTAGGTACGCAGTATTTT.

The chain combines TRBV19 with TRBJ1-1; 9 positions agree with TRBD1. This CDR3 is built from 16 residues. Germline values: CDR1 LNHDA, CDR2 SQIVND (reference sequence). The trim removed 7 bases at V and 0 bases at J, leaving 9 bases unmatched. This CDR3 is CASIREGQGLNTEAFF. CDR3 bases: TGTGCCAGTATTAGAGAAGGACAGGGGCTGAACACTGAAGCTTTCTTT. The full variable domain, with the rest looked up from reference TRBV19 and TRBJ1-1, is DGGITQSPKYLFRKEGQNVTLSCEQNLNHDAMYWYRQDPGQGLRLIYYSQIVNDFQKGDIAEGYSVSREKKESFPLTVTSAQKNPTAFYLCASIREGQGLNTEAFFGQGTRLTVV.

This chain connects TRBV2 to TRBJ2-5, with TRBD2 as a possible D gene (7 bases). V was shortened by 7 bases and J by 1 base, with 16 bases between the two germline ends. This CDR3 is built from 15 residues. Germline values: CDR1 SNHLY, CDR2 FYNNEI. The CDR3 DNA sequence: TGTGCCAGCACCCTGGGGAGGGGGAGCCAAGAGACCCAGTACTTC. Translating gives CASTLGRGSQETQYF.

The chain has TRBV30 and TRBJ2-1, with D uncertain. CDR3 length equals 11 residues. Trimming stripped 3 bases from V and 8 bases from J, with 8 bases between. CDR1 is GTSNPN, CDR2 SVGIG, per germline (reference sequence). CDR3 residues: CAWSQVDEQFF. In DNA form, the CDR3 reads TGTGCCTGGAGCCAAGTAGATGAGCAGTTCTTC.

The chain links TRBV6-4 to TRBJ2-2; no definite D call. Trimming removed 4 bases from V and 5 bases from J, with 8 bases in between. The CDR3 runs to 13 residues. CDR1 is MRHNA and CDR2 is SNTAGT in the germline V gene. The CDR3 spells CASSAVETGELFF. CDR3 in DNA: TGTGCCAGCAGTGCCGTGGAGACCGGGGAGCTGTTTTTT.

This chain joins TRBV28 and TRBJ2-2, with 9 positions matching TRBD2. V shed 3 bases and J 5 bases; nucleotides not matched to a gene: 16. CDR1 is MDHEN and CDR2 is SYDVKM in the germline V gene. The CDR3 contains 19 residues. The CDR3, as DNA: TGTGCCAGCAGTTTTCCCCCCCGACTAGCGGCCAGCGAGACCGGGGAGCTGTTTTTT. Protein sequence: CASSFPPRLAASETGELFF.

The rearrangement uses TRBV7-3 and TRBJ2-1; TRBD2 aligns across 9 bases. With 2 bases clipped from V and 2 bases from J, the junction kept 1 base outside the gene matches. The CDR3 has 15 amino acids. CDR1 and CDR2 from the germline V gene are SGHTA and FQGTGA. CDR3 in amino acids: CASSLASGAYNEQFF. CDR3 nucleotide sequence: TGTGCCAGCAGCTTAGCTAGCGGGGCCTACAATGAGCAGTTCTTC.

The CDR3 here is CASSQARAPRGNSPLHF. The CDR3 region has the DNA TGTGCCAGCAGCCAAGCCCGGGCTCCCAGGGGTAATTCACCCCTCCACTTT. The chain joins TRBV3-1 (or the pseudogene TRBV3-2) to TRBJ1-6; the D gene is possibly TRBD1 (6 bases). CDR1 and CDR2 (germline): LGHDT, YNNKEL (reference sequence). V was shortened by 1 base and J by 6 bases, with 16 bases between the two germline ends. The CDR3 is made up of 17 amino acids.

CDR3 in amino acids: CASSGGSYEQYF. CDR3 nucleotide sequence: TGTGCCAGCAGTGGCGGATCCTACGAGCAGTACTTC. The chain joins TRBV27 to TRBJ2-7; D not resolved. The germline V gene has CDR1 MNHEY and CDR2 SMNVEV (reference sequence). With 5 bases removed from V and 1 base from J, the gap between germline ends came to 6 bases. The length of the CDR3 is 12 residues.

V and J are TRBV11-3 and TRBJ1-6, with 8 bases aligning to TRBD1. J gave up 9 bases and V 2 bases, and 6 bases lay outside the gene matches. Germline CDR1 SGHNT, CDR2 YENEEA. This CDR3 is 15 amino acids long. CDR3 bases: TGTGCCAGCAGCTTATACGGACAGGGCGCTTCACCCCTCCACTTT. Its protein product is CASSLYGQGASPLHF.

The V gene is TRBV10-3, the J gene TRBJ2-1, with 13 bases fitting TRBD2. The germline V gene has CDR1 ENHRY and CDR2 SYGVKD. CDR3 length: 17 amino acids. The V segment lost 0 bases and the J segment 5 bases; nucleotides outside the gene matches: 4. CDR3 sequence (DNA): TGTGCCATCAGTGAGTCAGGGACTAGCGGGACCGACAATGAGCAGTTCTTC. Translated: CAISESGTSGTDNEQFF.

This chain joins TRBV2 and TRBJ2-5, with 13 bases fitting TRBD2. Germline values: CDR1 SNHLY, CDR2 FYNNEI. V gave up 10 bases and J gave up 4 bases; unmatched junction bases: 9. The CDR3 has 15 residues. CDR3 amino acids: CATKTSGGKSETQYF. The CDR3, as DNA: TGTGCCACCAAGACTAGCGGGGGGAAATCAGAGACCCAGTACTTC.

This clone appeared a single time. This chain uses TRBV6-4 with TRBJ1-5, with D perhaps matching TRBD1 (5 bases). The CDR3 runs 15 residues. The germline gives CDR1 MRHNA, CDR2 SNTAGT. The V and J ends lost 6 bases and 4 bases respectively, with 16 bases between them. CDR3 amino acids: CASRARQSQNQPQHF. For the CDR3, the DNA is TGTGCCAGCAGAGCCCGACAGAGCCAGAATCAGCCCCAGCATTTT.

The CDR3 reads CASSEIGQLNSPLHF. CDR3 bases: TGTGCCAGCAGCGAAATCGGACAGCTGAATTCACCCCTCCACTTT. V is TRBV7-9 and J is TRBJ1-6; D possibly corresponds to TRBD1 (6 bases). The CDR3 length is 15 residues. Germline V CDR1 and CDR2: SEHNR, FQNEAQ (reference sequence). V lost 5 bases to trimming and J lost 7 bases, with 15 bases between them. The full variable domain, completed using reference TRBV7-9 and TRBJ1-6, is DTGVSQNPRHKITKRGQNVTFRCDPISEHNRLYWYRQTLGQGPEFLTYFQNEAQLEKSRLLSDRFSAERPKGSFSTLEIQRTEQGDSAMYLCASSEIGQLNSPLHFGNGTRLTVT.

The chain is built from TRBV11-2 and TRBJ1-1; D possibly corresponds to TRBD1 (5 bases). Germline loops: CDR1 SGHAT, CDR2 FQNNGV. With 2 bases removed from V and 4 bases from J, the gap between germline ends came to 14 bases. This CDR3 comprises 15 residues. Here the CDR3 DNA reads TGTGCCAGCAGCTTATCAGGGCGGGGCAGCACTGAAGCTTTCTTT. Amino acids: CASSLSGRGSTEAFF.

The chain links TRBV7-3 to TRBJ2-7, with TRBD2 identical over 12 bases. CDR3 length: 13 residues. Trimming removed 4 bases from V and 7 bases from J; junction bases left unmatched: 2. In germline, CDR1 is SGHTA, CDR2 FQGTGA. DNA of the CDR3: TGTGCCAGCAGCTACGGACTAGCGGGGGAGCAGTACTTC. It encodes CASSYGLAGEQYF.

This chain connects TRBV29-1 to TRBJ1-4; D remains ambiguous. Germline values: CDR1 SQVTM, CDR2 ANQGSEA. V was pared by 1 base and J by 8 bases, with 5 bases between. The CDR3 has 11 amino acids. CDR3 sequence: CSVEVSEKLFF. CDR3 in DNA: TGCAGCGTTGAAGTAAGCGAAAAACTGTTTTTT.

The chain couples TRBV18 to TRBJ2-2, with D maybe TRBD1 (6 bases). Between the trimmed V and J ends, which lost 2 bases and 6 bases, there was a span of 16 bases. This CDR3 is built from 16 residues. CDR1 and CDR2 from the germline V gene are KGHSH and LQKENI. This chain's CDR3 is CASSPNRVLVSGELFF. The CDR3 region has the DNA TGTGCCAGCTCACCAAACAGGGTTCTCGTCTCCGGGGAGCTGTTTTTT.

V gene TRBV3-1 (or the pseudogene TRBV3-2) combines with J gene TRBJ2-7; D is possibly TRBD1 (6 bases). CDR1 is LGHDT and CDR2 is YNNKEL in the germline V gene (reference sequence). V lost 2 bases to trimming and J lost 1 base, with 9 bases between them. The CDR3 consists of 14 residues. The CDR3 sequence: CASSQRGGSYEQYF. The DNA for the CDR3 is TGTGCCAGCAGCCAACGAGGGGGATCCTACGAGCAGTACTTC.

Only a few counts were recorded for this clone. The chain couples TRBV5-1 to TRBJ2-7; 7 nucleotides align to TRBD1. CDR1 is SGHRS, CDR2 YFSETQ, per germline. J lost 3 bases, V lost 4 bases, and 7 bases had no gene match. The CDR3 sequence is 14 residues long. The DNA of the CDR3 is TGCGCCAGCAGCCTGACAGGGACAAACTACGAGCAGTACTTC. Protein sequence: CASSLTGTNYEQYF.

The J gene is TRBJ1-5, the V gene TRBV28, with TRBD1 identical over 9 bases. V gave up 6 bases and J gave up 4 bases; unmatched junction bases: 13. CDR3 length: 17 residues. Germline loops: CDR1 MDHEN, CDR2 SYDVKM. The CDR3, as DNA: TGTGCCAGCAGCACACAGGGACAGGGAGGCCCAAATCAGCCCCAGCATTTT. Protein sequence: CASSTQGQGGPNQPQHF.

The chain joins TRBV27 to TRBJ2-5, with a tentative D call TRBD1 (6 bases). Germline V gene data show CDR1 as MNHEY and CDR2 as SMNVEV (reference sequence). The CDR3 length is 14 residues. Trimming left V 6 bases short and J 7 bases short, with 18 bases between. The CDR3 sequence is CASSGTGLIGTQYF. CDR3 nucleotides: TGTGCCAGCAGCGGTACAGGGTTGATTGGGACCCAGTACTTC.